One sample yielded the 14 T cell receptor beta chains listed below, sequenced in a study of shared clonotypes between healthy human individuals. Only in-frame clones appear in the TCRdb table, and some are missing; sequencing was by immunoSEQ multiplex PCR. The sample holds 1.4 million to 1.5 million clones, around 97% seen once. The material sequenced was naive CD4+ T cells sorted from blood. Subset specified: CD45RA+ positively selected. These receptors were collected from a man in his thirties or forties in good health.

As for this clone: At one end the junction does not follow the germline gene, possibly because of a read error. The chain uses TRBV7-7 and TRBJ2-5; D possibly matches TRBD1 or TRBD2 (5 bases each). The germline CDR1 and CDR2 sequences are SSHAT and FNYEAQ (reference sequence). This CDR3 is built from 14 residues. The CDR3 spells CASSLSGRKETQYF. Written as DNA, the CDR3 is TGTGCTAGCAGCTTATCGGGACGGAAAGAGACCCAGTACTTC.

Comments on this clone: Sequence at one end of the junction differs from germline and may be a read error. This chain connects TRBV6-4 to TRBJ2-7; 9 bases fit TRBD1. Per the germline V gene, CDR1 is MRHNA and CDR2 is SNTAGT. The CDR3 is made up of 16 amino acids. Written as DNA, the CDR3 is TGTGCCAGCCATTCAAAACCGGGACAGGGCTCCCACGAGCAGTACTTC. Its translation is CASHSKPGQGSHEQYF.

This chain connects TRBV27 to TRBJ1-5; D ambiguous. CDR3 length: 15 amino acids. The V end lost 5 bases, the J end lost 2 bases, and 13 bases lay between the germline ends. Per germline, CDR1 MNHEY and CDR2 SMNVEV (reference sequence). CDR3 nucleotides: TGTGCCAGCAGTGCCAGGATACGCGGCAATCAGCCCCAGCATTTT. It specifies CASSARIRGNQPQHF.

This clone was counted once. The J gene is TRBJ2-5, the V gene TRBV14; the D gene is possibly TRBD1 (6 bases). The V and J ends lost 4 bases and 2 bases respectively, with 11 bases between them. Germline CDR1 SGHDN, CDR2 FVKESK. CDR3 length: 14 residues. The CDR3 DNA follows: TGTGCCAGCAGCCGGACAGCGCTACAAGAGACCCAGTACTTC. Amino acids: CASSRTALQETQYF.

The chain employs TRBV7-3 and TRBJ2-5; D uncertain. Between the trimmed V and J ends, which lost 1 base and 1 base, there was a span of 4 bases. Germline-derived CDR1 and CDR2 are SGHTA and FQGTGA. The CDR3 has 13 residues. In DNA form, the CDR3 reads TGTGCCAGCAGCTTAAGGGTCCAAGAGACCCAGTACTTC. Its translation is CASSLRVQETQYF.

This chain links TRBV7-3 with TRBJ2-7; TRBD1 agrees at 7 bases. Germline values: CDR1 SGHTA, CDR2 FQGTGA. The CDR3 covers 13 residues. V was pared by 5 bases and J by 2 bases, with 3 bases of the junction left unmatched. DNA for the CDR3: TGTGCCAGCAGCCGGGACAGCACCTACGAGCAGTACTTC. Translation gives CASSRDSTYEQYF.

The chain joins TRBV9 to TRBJ2-5; 11 bases agree with TRBD2. J was trimmed by 10 bases and V by 3 bases; bases with no gene match: 5. Germline CDR1 SGDLS, CDR2 YYNGEE. The CDR3 loop spans 13 amino acids. The DNA of the CDR3 is TGTGCCAGCAGCGCCAGACTAGCGGGAAACCAGTACTTC. Translating gives CASSARLAGNQYF.

CDR3 DNA sequence: TGTGCCAGCAGACTACATTCGTCTTCCGGCTACGAGCAGTACTTC. This gives the protein CASRLHSSSGYEQYF. The chain uses TRBV6-5 and TRBJ2-7; D gene ambiguous. The CDR3 contains 15 residues. With 6 bases removed from V and 3 bases from J, the gap between germline ends came to 18 bases. CDR1 MNHEY and CDR2 SVGAGI come from the germline V gene.

The chain recombines TRBV6-6 with TRBJ2-3; D remains unclear. This CDR3 is built from 12 residues. CDR1 and CDR2 (germline): MNHNY, SVGAGI (reference sequence). Trimming removed 4 bases at V and 4 bases at J, with 6 bases between. CDR3 sequence reads: CASSFSPDTQYF. The CDR3 DNA reads TGTGCCAGCAGTTTCTCCCCAGATACGCAGTATTTT.

The chain recombines TRBV6-1 with TRBJ2-7; 10 bases are shared with TRBD1. The length of the CDR3 is 16 residues. The J segment lost 4 bases and the V segment lost 4 bases, leaving 10 bases of the junction unmatched. The germline V gene encodes CDR1 MNHNS and CDR2 SASEGT. The CDR3 DNA sequence: TGTGCCAGCAGTGCCGCAAGGGGACAGGGGATATACGAGCAGTACTTC. This gives the protein CASSAARGQGIYEQYF.

The rearrangement links TRBV28 to TRBJ1-2; the D is unclear. From germline, CDR1 is MDHEN and CDR2 SYDVKM. This CDR3 is built from 13 residues. Trimming shortened V by 6 bases and J by 8 bases, and 16 bases separated the two germline ends. In nucleotides, the CDR3 is TGTGCCAGCAGCTTACCTGGAGCCCGGGGCTACACCTTC. The encoded protein is CASSLPGARGYTF.

The chain employs TRBV7-2 and TRBJ2-7; perhaps TRBD2 as D (5 bases). The V end was cut by 1 base, the J end by 9 bases, with 10 bases between. Per the germline V gene, CDR1 is SGHTA and CDR2 is FQGNSA. The CDR3 totals 12 residues. CDR3 amino acids: CASSLGGYVQYF. CDR3 nucleotides: TGTGCCAGCAGCTTAGGAGGGTATGTGCAGTACTTC.

V and J are TRBV19 and TRBJ2-7; a weak D match, TRBD1 (6 bases). V dropped 7 bases and J dropped 1 base, with 14 bases sitting between them. The CDR3 covers 14 residues. CDR1 and CDR2 from the germline V gene are LNHDA and SQIVND (reference sequence). CDR3 bases: TGTGCCAGTACTCAGACAGGACGATCCTACGAGCAGTACTTC. Translating gives CASTQTGRSYEQYF.

This chain links TRBV10-1 with TRBJ2-1; 9 bases align to TRBD2. The germline CDR1 and CDR2 sequences are WNHNN and SYGVQD (reference sequence). The CDR3 extends over 15 amino acids. With V trimmed by 3 bases and J by 2 bases, 2 bases remained unmatched. CDR3 sequence: CASSERLAAYNEQFF. In DNA form, the CDR3 reads TGCGCCAGCAGTGAACGACTAGCGGCCTACAATGAGCAGTTCTTC.